This TCR beta chain was found in a study of blood T cell repertoires in COVID-19. Whole-study context: T cells, B-cell-depleted T cells, or PBMCs provided the cDNA or gDNA that served as material.

This clone was picked up one time. TCRdb's table, derived via immunoSEQ multiplex PCR, lists solely in-frame clones and lacks some. The sample lists about 220,000 clones, roughly nine tenths occurring once. The germline V and J ends were trimmed by 8 bases and 5 bases, with 18 bases remaining between them. The CDR3 covers 14 residues. In germline, CDR1 is MNHEY, CDR2 SVGAGI. Sequenced sample: peripheral blood. The chain has TRBV6-5 and TRBJ1-1, with D perhaps TRBD1 (6 bases). The origin of this receptor is a man aged 40-55 years with active or convalescent COVID-19. CDR3: CASFKPTTGTEAFF. The CDR3 DNA follows: TGTGCCAGCTTTAAGCCAACCACAGGGACTGAAGCTTTCTTT.